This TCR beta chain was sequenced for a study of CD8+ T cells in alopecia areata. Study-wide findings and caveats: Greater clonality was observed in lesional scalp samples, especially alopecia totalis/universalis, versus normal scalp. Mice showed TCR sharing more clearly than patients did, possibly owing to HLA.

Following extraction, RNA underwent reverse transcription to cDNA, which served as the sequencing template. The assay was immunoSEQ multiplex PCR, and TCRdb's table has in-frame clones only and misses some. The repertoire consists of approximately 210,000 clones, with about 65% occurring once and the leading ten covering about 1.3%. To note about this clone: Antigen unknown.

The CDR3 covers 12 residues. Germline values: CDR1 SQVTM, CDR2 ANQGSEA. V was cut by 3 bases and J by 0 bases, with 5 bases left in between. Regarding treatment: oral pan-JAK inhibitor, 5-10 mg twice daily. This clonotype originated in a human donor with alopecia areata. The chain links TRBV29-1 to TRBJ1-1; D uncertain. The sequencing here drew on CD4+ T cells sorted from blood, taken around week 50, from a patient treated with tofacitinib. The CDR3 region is CSVDRLNTEAFF. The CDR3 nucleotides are TGCAGCGTTGACAGGCTGAACACTGAAGCTTTCTTT.